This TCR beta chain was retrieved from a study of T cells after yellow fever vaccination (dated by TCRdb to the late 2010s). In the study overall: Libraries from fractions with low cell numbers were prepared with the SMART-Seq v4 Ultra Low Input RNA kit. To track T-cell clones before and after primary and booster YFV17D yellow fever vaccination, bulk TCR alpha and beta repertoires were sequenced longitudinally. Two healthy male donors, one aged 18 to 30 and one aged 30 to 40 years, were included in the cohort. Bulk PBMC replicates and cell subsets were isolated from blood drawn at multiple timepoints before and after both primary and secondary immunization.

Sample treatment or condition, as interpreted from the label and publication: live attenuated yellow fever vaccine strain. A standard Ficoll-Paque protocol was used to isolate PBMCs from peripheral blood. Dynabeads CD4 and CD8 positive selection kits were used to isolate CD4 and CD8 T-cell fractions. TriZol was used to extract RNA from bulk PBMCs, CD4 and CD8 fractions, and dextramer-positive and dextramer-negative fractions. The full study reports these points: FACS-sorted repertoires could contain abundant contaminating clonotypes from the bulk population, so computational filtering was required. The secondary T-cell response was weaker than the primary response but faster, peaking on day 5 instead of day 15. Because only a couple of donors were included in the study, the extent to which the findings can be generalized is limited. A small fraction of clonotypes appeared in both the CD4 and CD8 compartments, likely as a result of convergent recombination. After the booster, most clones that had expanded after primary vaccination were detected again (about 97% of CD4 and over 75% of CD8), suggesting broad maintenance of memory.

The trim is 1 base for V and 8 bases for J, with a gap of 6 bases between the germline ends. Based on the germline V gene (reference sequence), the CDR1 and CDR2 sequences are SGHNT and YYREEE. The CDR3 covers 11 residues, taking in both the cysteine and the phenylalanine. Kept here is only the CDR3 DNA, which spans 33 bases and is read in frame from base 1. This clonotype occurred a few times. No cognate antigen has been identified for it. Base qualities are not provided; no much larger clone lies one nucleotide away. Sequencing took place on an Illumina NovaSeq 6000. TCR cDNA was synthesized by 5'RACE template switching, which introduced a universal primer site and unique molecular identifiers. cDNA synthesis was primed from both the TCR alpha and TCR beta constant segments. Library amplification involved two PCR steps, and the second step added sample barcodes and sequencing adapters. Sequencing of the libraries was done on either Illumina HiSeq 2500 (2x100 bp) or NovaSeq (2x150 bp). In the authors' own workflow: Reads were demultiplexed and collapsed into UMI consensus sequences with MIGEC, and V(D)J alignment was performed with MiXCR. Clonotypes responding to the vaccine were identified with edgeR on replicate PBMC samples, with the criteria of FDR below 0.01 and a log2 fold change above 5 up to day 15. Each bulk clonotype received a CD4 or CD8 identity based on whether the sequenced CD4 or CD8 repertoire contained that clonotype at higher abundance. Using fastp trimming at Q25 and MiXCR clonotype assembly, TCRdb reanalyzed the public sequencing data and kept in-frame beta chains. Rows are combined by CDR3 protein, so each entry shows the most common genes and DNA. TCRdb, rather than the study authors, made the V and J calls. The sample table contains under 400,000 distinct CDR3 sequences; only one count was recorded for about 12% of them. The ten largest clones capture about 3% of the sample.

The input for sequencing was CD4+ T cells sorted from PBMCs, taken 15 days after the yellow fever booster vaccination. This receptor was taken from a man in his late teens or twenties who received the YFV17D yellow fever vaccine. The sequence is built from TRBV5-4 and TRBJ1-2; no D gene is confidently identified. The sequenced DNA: TGTGCCAGCAGCTTGAGGTCCGGCTACACCTTC. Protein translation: CASSLRSGYTF.